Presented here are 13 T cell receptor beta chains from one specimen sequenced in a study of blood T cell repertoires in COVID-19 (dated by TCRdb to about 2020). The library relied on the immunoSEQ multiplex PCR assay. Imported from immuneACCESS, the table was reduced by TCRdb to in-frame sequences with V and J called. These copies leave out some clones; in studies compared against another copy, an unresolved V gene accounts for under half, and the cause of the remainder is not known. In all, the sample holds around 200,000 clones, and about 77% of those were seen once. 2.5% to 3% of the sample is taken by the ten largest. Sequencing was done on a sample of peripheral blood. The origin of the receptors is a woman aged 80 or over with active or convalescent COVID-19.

The CDR3 sequence: CASNIQGWAEKLFF. The CDR3 DNA reads TGTGCCAGCAACATACAGGGGTGGGCGGAAAAACTGTTTTTT. The chain combines TRBV28 with TRBJ1-4, with TRBD1 identical over 7 bases. Germline values: CDR1 MDHEN, CDR2 SYDVKM. The CDR3 consists of 14 residues. V lost 7 bases to trimming and J lost 8 bases; unmatched junction nucleotides: 10.

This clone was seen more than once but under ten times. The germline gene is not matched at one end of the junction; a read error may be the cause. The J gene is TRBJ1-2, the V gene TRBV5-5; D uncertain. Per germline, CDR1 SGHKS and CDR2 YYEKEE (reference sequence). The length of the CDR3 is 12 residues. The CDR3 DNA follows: TGTGCCACCCGGCGTGACGTCGGGGTTCAAAACTTC. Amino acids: CATRRDVGVQNF. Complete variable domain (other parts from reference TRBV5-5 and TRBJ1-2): DAGVTQSPTHLIKTRGQQVTLRCSPISGHKSVSWYQQVLGQGPQFIFQYYEKEERGRGNFPDRFSARQFPNYSSELNVNALLLGDSALYLCATRRDVGVQNFGSGTRLTVV.

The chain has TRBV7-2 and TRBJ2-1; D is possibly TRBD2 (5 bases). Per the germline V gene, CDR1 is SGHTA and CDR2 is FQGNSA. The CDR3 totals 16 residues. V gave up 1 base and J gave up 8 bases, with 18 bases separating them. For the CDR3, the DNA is TGTGCCAGCAGCTTAGTAGGGCCCCCCCGGGGAGATGAGCAGTTCTTC. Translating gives CASSLVGPPRGDEQFF.

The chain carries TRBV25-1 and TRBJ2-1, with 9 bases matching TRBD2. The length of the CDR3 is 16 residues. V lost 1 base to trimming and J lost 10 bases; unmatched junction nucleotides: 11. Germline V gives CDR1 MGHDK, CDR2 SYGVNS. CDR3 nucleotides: TGTGCCAGCAGTGAATGGGGTAGCGGGGGTCACCCCGAGCAGTTCTTC. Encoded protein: CASSEWGSGGHPEQFF.

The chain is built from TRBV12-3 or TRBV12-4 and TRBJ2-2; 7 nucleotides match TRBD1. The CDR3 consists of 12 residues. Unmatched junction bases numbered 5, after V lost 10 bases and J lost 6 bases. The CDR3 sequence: CATSQGAGELFF. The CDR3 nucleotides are TGTGCCACTAGTCAGGGGGCCGGGGAGCTGTTTTTT.

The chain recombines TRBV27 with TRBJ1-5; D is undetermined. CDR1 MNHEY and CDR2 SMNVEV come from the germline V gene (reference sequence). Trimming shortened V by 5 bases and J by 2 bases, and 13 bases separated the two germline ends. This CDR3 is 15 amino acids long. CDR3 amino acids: CASSKREDGNQPQHF. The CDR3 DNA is TGTGCCAGCAGTAAGAGGGAGGATGGCAATCAGCCCCAGCATTTT.

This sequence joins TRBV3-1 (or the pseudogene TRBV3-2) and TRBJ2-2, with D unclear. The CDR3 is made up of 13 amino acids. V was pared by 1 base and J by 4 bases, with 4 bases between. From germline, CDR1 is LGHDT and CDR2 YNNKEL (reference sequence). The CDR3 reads CASSQVSTGELFF. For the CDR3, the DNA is TGTGCCAGCAGCCAAGTCTCCACCGGGGAGCTGTTTTTT.

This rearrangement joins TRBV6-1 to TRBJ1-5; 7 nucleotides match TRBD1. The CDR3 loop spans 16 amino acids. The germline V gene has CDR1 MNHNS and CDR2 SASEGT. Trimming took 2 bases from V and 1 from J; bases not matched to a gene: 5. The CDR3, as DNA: TGTGCCAGCAGTGAAAGACAGGGATACAGCAATCAGCCCCAGCATTTT. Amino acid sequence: CASSERQGYSNQPQHF.

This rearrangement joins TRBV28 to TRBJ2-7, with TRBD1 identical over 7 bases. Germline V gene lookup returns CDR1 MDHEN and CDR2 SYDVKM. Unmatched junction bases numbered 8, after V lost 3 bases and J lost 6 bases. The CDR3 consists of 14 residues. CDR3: CASSLTERGREQYF. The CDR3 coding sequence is TGTGCCAGCAGTTTGACAGAAAGGGGGCGCGAGCAGTACTTC.

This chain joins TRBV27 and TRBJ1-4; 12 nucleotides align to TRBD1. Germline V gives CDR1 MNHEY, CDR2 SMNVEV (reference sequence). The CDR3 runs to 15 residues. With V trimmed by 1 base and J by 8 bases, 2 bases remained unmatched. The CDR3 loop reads CASSLLGQGAEKLFF. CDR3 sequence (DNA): TGTGCCAGCAGTTTATTGGGACAGGGGGCGGAAAAACTGTTTTTT.

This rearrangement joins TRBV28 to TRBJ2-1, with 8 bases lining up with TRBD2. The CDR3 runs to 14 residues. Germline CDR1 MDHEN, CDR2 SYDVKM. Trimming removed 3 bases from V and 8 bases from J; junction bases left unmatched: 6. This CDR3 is CASSFRGGRDEQFF. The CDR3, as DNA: TGTGCCAGCAGTTTTCGGGGGGGCCGAGATGAGCAGTTCTTC.

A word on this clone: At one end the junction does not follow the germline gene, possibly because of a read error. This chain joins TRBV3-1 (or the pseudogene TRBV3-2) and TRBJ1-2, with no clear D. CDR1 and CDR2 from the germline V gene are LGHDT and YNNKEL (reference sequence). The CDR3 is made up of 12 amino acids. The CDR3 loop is CASSQVGRVSSF. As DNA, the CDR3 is TGTGCCAGCAGCCAAGTAGGGAGGGTATCATCCTTC.

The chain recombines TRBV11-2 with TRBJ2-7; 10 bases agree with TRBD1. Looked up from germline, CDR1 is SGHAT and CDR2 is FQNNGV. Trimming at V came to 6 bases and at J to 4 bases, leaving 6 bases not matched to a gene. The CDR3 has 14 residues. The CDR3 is CASSRGQGRYEQYF. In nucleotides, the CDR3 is TGTGCCAGCAGTCGGGGACAGGGGAGGTACGAGCAGTACTTC.